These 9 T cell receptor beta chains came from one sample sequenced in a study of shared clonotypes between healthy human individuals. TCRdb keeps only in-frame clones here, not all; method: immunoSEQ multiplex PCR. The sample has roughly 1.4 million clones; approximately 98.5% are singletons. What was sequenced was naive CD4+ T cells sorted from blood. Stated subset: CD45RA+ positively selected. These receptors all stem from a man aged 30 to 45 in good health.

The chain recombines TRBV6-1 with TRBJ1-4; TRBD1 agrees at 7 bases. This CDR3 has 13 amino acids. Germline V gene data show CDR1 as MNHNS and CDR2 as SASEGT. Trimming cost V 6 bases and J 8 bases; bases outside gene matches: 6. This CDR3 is CASRNTGVEKLFF. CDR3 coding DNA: TGTGCCAGCAGAAATACAGGGGTAGAAAAACTGTTTTTT.

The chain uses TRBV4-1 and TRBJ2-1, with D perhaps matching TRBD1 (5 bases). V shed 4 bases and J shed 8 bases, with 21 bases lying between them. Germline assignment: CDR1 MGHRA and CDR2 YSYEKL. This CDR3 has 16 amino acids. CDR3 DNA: TGCGCCAGCAGCCCGTTTGGGGCACCGTCCAAGCATGAGCAGTTCTTC. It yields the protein CASSPFGAPSKHEQFF.

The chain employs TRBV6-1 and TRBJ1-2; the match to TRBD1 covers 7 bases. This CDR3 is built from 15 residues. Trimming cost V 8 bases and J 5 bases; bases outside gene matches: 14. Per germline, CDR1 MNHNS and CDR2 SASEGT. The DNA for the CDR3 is TGTGCCAGCGCTTACCCGACAGGGCTTGGTTATGGCTACACCTTC. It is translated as CASAYPTGLGYGYTF.

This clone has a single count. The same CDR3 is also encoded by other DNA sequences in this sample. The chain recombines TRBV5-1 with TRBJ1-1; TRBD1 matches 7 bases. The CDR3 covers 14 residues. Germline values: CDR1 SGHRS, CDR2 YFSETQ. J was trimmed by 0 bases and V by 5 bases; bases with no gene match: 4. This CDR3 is CASRPTGVNTEAFF. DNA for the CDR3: TGCGCCAGCAGACCAACAGGGGTGAACACTGAAGCTTTCTTT. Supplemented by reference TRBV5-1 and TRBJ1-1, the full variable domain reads KAGVTQTPRYLIKTRGQQVTLSCSPISGHRSVSWYQQTPGQGLQFLFEYFSETQRNKGNFPGRFSGRQFSNSRSEMNVSTLELGDSALYLCASRPTGVNTEAFFGQGTRLTVV.

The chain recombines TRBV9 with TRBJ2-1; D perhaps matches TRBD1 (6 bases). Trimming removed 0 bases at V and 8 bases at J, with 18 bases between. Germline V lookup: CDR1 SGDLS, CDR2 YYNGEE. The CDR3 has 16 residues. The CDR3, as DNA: TGTGCCAGCAGCGTAGCCCCCACATCACAGGGCTATGAGCAGTTCTTC. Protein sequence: CASSVAPTSQGYEQFF.

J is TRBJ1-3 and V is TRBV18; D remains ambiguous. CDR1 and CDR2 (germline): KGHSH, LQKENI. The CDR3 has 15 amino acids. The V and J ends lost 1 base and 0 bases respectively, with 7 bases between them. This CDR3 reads CASSPQLSSGNTIYF. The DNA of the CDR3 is TGTGCCAGCTCACCACAGCTTAGCTCTGGAAACACCATATATTTT.

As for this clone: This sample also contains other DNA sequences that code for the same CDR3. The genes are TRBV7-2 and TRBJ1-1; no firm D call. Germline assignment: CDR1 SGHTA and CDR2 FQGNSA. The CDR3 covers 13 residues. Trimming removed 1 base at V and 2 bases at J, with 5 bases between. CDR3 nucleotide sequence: TGTGCCAGCAGCTTAGTGGGAAACACTGAAGCTTTCTTT. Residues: CASSLVGNTEAFF. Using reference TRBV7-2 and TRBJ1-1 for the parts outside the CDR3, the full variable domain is GAGVSQSPSNKVTEKGKDVELRCDPISGHTALYWYRQSLGQGLEFLIYFQGNSAPDKSGLPSDRFSAERTGGSVSTLTIQRTQQEDSAVYLCASSLVGNTEAFFGQGTRLTVV.

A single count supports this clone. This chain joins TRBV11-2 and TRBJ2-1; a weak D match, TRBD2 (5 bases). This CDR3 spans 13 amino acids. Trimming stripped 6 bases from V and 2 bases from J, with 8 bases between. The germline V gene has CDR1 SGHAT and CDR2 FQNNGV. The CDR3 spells CASRSGTYNEQFF. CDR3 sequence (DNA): TGTGCCAGCAGGAGCGGAACCTACAATGAGCAGTTCTTC.

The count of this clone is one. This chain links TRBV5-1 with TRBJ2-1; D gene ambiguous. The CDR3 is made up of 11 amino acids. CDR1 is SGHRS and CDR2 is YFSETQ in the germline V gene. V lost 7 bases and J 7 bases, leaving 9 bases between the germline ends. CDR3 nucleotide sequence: TGCGCCAGCCGGTGGGAAAATGAGCAGTTCTTC. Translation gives CASRWENEQFF.